This TCR beta chain originates from a study of regulatory T cells in long-lasting Graves disease. Across the whole study: For under 3 months, newly diagnosed Graves' patients had been taking antithyroid drugs.

Building of the TCR beta libraries involved iRepertoire HTBI primers and Arm-PCR of CDR3 regions. Each CDR3 protein is one row after TCRdb ran MiXCR on the multiplex PCR reads. This sample has around 400,000 distinct CDR3 sequences, with 15% to 18% found just once. Time point specified: newly diagnosed GD, antithyroid drugs for less than 3 months. The TCR library was prepared using RNA isolated from PBMCs. The CDR3 runs to 15 residues. Germline V gene sequence: CDR1 LGHDT, CDR2 YNNKEL (reference sequence). Deletions cut 0 bases from V and 2 bases from J, with 11 bases between. This clonotype was picked up many times.

The material was peripheral blood mononuclear cells (PBMCs), obtained at new diagnosis, from a patient treated with antithyroid drugs. The sequence derives from a female donor with Graves disease. The genes are TRBV3-1 and TRBJ2-7; maybe TRBD2 (5 bases). The CDR3 coding sequence is TGTGCCAGCAGCCAAGACCCGGACTCACCCTACGAGCAGTACTTC. This translates into CASSQDPDSPYEQYF.